The 25 T cell receptor beta chains in this list originate from one sample, sequenced in a study of PD-1 blockade in mismatch repair-deficient tumors. Clones were read by immunoSEQ multiplex PCR, and TCRdb kept only the in-frame ones, dropping some. The profile shows 80,000 to 100,000 clones, more than 65% of them singletons. The sample in question was peripheral blood, obtained 12 weeks after starting pembrolizumab. The receptor source for this set is an adult with mismatch repair-deficient cancer.

V usage is TRBV11-3 and J usage is TRBJ2-7; D may be TRBD2 (6 bases). The CDR3 runs to 14 residues. Per the germline V gene, CDR1 is SGHNT and CDR2 is YENEEA. Trimming cost V 1 base and J 3 bases, with 10 bases left between them. CDR3 sequence reads: CASSLVAGSYEQYF. Here the CDR3 DNA reads TGTGCCAGCAGCTTAGTCGCCGGGAGCTACGAGCAGTACTTC.

The V call is TRBV7-8, the J call TRBJ2-1, with a tentative D call TRBD2 (6 bases). In germline, CDR1 is SGHVS, CDR2 FQNEAQ. The CDR3 extends over 15 amino acids. Trimming removed 3 bases from V and 2 bases from J, with 11 bases in between. Here the CDR3 reads CASSFSGVAYNEQFF. CDR3 DNA: TGTGCCAGCAGCTTCTCGGGAGTGGCCTACAATGAGCAGTTCTTC.

The chain employs TRBV20-1 and TRBJ1-2; D remains ambiguous. The CDR3 has 11 residues. Trimming removed 6 bases at V and 2 bases at J, with 7 bases between. Germline lookup yields CDR1 DFQATT and CDR2 SNEGSKA (reference sequence). The CDR3: CSAAKNYGYTF. Here the CDR3 DNA reads TGCAGTGCGGCCAAGAACTATGGCTACACCTTC.

The rearrangement joins TRBV18 to TRBJ2-3; maybe TRBD2 (5 bases). The germline V gene encodes CDR1 KGHSH and CDR2 LQKENI. The CDR3 has 13 residues. V lost 5 bases to trimming and J lost 6 bases, with 12 bases between them. For the CDR3, the DNA is TGTGCCAGCTCAATCCCATTAGCGGATACGCAGTATTTT. Encoded protein: CASSIPLADTQYF.

This chain uses TRBV4-3 with TRBJ2-7, with 7 bases lining up with TRBD2. This CDR3 is 13 amino acids long. J lost 4 bases, V lost 4 bases, and 4 bases had no gene match. Germline V gene data show CDR1 as LGHNA and CDR2 as YSLEER. CDR3 DNA sequence: TGCGCCAGCAGCCGGTATAGCGGGTACGAGCAGTACTTC. Translating gives CASSRYSGYEQYF.

The chain combines TRBV5-1 with TRBJ2-2; D might be TRBD1 or TRBD2, each matching 5 bases. Germline CDR1 SGHRS, CDR2 YFSETQ. V was pared by 2 bases and J by 0 bases, with 8 bases between. CDR3 length equals 15 residues. The CDR3 coding sequence is TGCGCCAGCAGCTTTGGGGGAACGAACACCGGGGAGCTGTTTTTT. Translating gives CASSFGGTNTGELFF.

This chain joins TRBV10-3 and TRBJ2-2; TRBD2 agrees at 9 bases. Germline V lookup: CDR1 ENHRY, CDR2 SYGVKD. The CDR3 runs 15 residues. The V gene end was trimmed by 6 bases and the J gene end by 4 bases; junction bases not matched to a gene: 6. The chain's CDR3 is CAIRRTSDATGELFF. DNA for the CDR3: TGTGCCATCAGAAGGACTAGCGATGCCACCGGGGAGCTGTTTTTT.

The chain links TRBV7-9 to TRBJ1-2; TRBD1 matches at 7 bases. The V gene's germline CDR1 is SEHNR and CDR2 FQNEAQ (reference sequence). The CDR3 runs 19 residues. V shed 1 base and J 3 bases; nucleotides not matched to a gene: 17. The DNA for the CDR3 is TGTGCCAGCAGCTTAGGAAGGCTATTTGAGGGACAGTCTTACTATGGCTACACCTTC. Residues: CASSLGRLFEGQSYYGYTF. Supplemented by reference TRBV7-9 and TRBJ1-2, the full variable domain reads DTGVSQNPRHKITKRGQNVTFRCDPISEHNRLYWYRQTLGQGPEFLTYFQNEAQLEKSRLLSDRFSAERPKGSFSTLEIQRTEQGDSAMYLCASSLGRLFEGQSYYGYTFGSGTRLTVV.

The gene calls are TRBV10-3 and TRBJ2-3, with D perhaps TRBD2 (6 bases). Germline V gene lookup returns CDR1 ENHRY and CDR2 SYGVKD. V was shortened by 4 bases and J by 6 bases, with 14 bases between the two germline ends. This CDR3 contains 14 residues. The CDR3 coding sequence is TGTGCCATCAGTGGAGGCGGGGCCGAGGATACGCAGTATTTT. Encoded protein: CAISGGGAEDTQYF.

V usage is TRBV30 and J usage is TRBJ2-2, with D perhaps assigned TRBD1 or TRBD2 (5 bases each). The length of the CDR3 is 14 residues. Germline loops: CDR1 GTSNPN, CDR2 SVGIG (reference sequence). Between the trimmed V and J ends, which lost 3 bases and 5 bases, there was a span of 13 bases. CDR3 amino acids: CAWRPLGVTGELFF. CDR3 DNA sequence: TGTGCCTGGAGACCACTAGGGGTTACCGGGGAGCTGTTTTTT.

The sample holds a few counts of this clone. The chain uses TRBV6-1 and TRBJ2-3, with 12 nucleotides matching TRBD2. J gave up 3 bases and V 8 bases, and 6 bases lay outside the gene matches. The V gene's germline CDR1 is MNHNS and CDR2 SASEGT. The CDR3 contains 15 residues. The CDR3 sequence is CASSRGLAGTDTQYF. The CDR3 DNA sequence: TGTGCCAGCTCCCGAGGACTAGCGGGAACAGATACGCAGTATTTT.

The chain links TRBV5-1 to TRBJ2-7; 12 bases fit TRBD2. The CDR3 has 17 residues. The V and J ends lost 0 bases and 0 bases, in that order; junction bases with no gene match: 4. Germline V gene data show CDR1 as SGHRS and CDR2 as YFSETQ. CDR3 DNA: TGCGCCAGCAGCTTGGGGTCACTAGCGGGAGGCTCCTACGAGCAGTACTTC. It is translated as CASSLGSLAGGSYEQYF.

The chain uses TRBV30 and TRBJ2-6; 8 bases match TRBD1. V gave up 2 bases and J gave up 6 bases; unmatched junction bases: 3. Per the germline V gene, CDR1 is GTSNPN and CDR2 is SVGIG (reference sequence). This CDR3 contains 14 residues. The chain's CDR3 is CAWSMGQAANVLTF. The CDR3 DNA is TGTGCCTGGAGTATGGGACAGGCGGCCAACGTCCTGACTTTC.

This chain joins TRBV5-5 and TRBJ2-1; 7 bases fit TRBD2. Trimming took 6 bases from V and 7 from J; bases not matched to a gene: 10. The germline gives CDR1 SGHKS, CDR2 YYEKEE (reference sequence). This CDR3 contains 14 residues. This chain's CDR3 is CASILRGVSNEQFF. CDR3 sequence (DNA): TGTGCCAGCATTCTCCGGGGGGTCTCGAATGAGCAGTTCTTC.

This rearrangement joins TRBV27 to TRBJ2-5; D might be TRBD1 (8 bases). Trimming took 6 bases from V and 3 from J, leaving 29 bases between them. CDR1 is MNHEY, CDR2 SMNVEV, per germline (reference sequence). There are 19 residues in the CDR3. In DNA form, the CDR3 reads TGTGCCAGCAGAGCTTACAGGGGGGAGGGAGGGTCGATGGAAGAGACCCAGTACTTC. It yields the protein CASRAYRGEGGSMEETQYF.

This chain connects TRBV9 to TRBJ2-3; the D gene is possibly TRBD2 (6 bases). This CDR3 has 15 residues. V lost 5 bases to trimming and J lost 5 bases, with 18 bases between them. Germline CDR1 reads SGDLS; CDR2 reads YYNGEE. The CDR3 nucleotides are TGTGCCAGCAGAGGAGCGTCGGGAGCTGGAGATACGCAGTATTTT. Translation: CASRGASGAGDTQYF.

J is TRBJ2-1 and V is TRBV5-4, with D hard to call. CDR3 length: 14 residues. Germline CDR1 reads SGHNT; CDR2 reads YYREEE (reference sequence). V gave up 0 bases and J gave up 1 base, with 5 bases separating them. This CDR3 reads CASSLDSSYNEQFF. CDR3 DNA: TGTGCCAGCAGCTTGGACAGTTCCTACAATGAGCAGTTCTTC.

This chain connects TRBV6-5 to TRBJ1-1; weak D call: TRBD1 (6 bases). Germline CDR1 is MNHEY and CDR2 is SVGAGI. CDR3 length: 12 residues. The V and J ends lost 2 bases and 10 bases respectively, with 11 bases between them. Here the CDR3 DNA reads TGTGCCAGCAGTTACGGGGGGGCCGGAGCTTTCTTT. Protein sequence: CASSYGGAGAFF.

Regarding this clone: A read error may be the cause here, since a much bigger clone is one base away. V gene TRBV9 combines with J gene TRBJ2-2; 10 positions agree with TRBD1. V shed 4 bases and J 5 bases; nucleotides not matched to a gene: 5. Germline V gene data show CDR1 as SGDLS and CDR2 as YYNGEE. The CDR3 is made up of 15 amino acids. In DNA, the CDR3 is TGTGCCAGCAGCCCCCGGACAGGGGGAACCGGGGAGCTGTTTTTT. Amino acids: CASSPRTGGTGELFF.

This clone was seen more than once but under ten times. The rearrangement uses TRBV28 and TRBJ1-4; tentatively, D is TRBD1 (6 bases). Trimming cost V 8 bases and J 7 bases, with 14 bases left between them. The CDR3 consists of 13 residues. The germline CDR1 and CDR2 sequences are MDHEN and SYDVKM. CDR3 sequence (DNA): TGTGCCAGCGGTTCGGGGGGCACTGAAAAACTGTTTTTT. It encodes CASGSGGTEKLFF.

A single count supports this clone. The rearrangement joins TRBV7-2 to TRBJ2-7; D is ambiguous. In germline, CDR1 is SGHTA, CDR2 FQGNSA. The V and J ends lost 4 bases and 5 bases respectively, with 15 bases between them. This CDR3 is 14 amino acids long. CDR3 DNA sequence: TGTGCCAGCAGCTCCTTCGCCTCATCCAACGAGCAGTACTTC. Amino acid sequence: CASSSFASSNEQYF.

In its sample, this clone was seen once. The chain is built from TRBV29-1 and TRBJ2-7; D may be TRBD1 or TRBD2 (5 bases each). Germline CDR1 is SQVTM and CDR2 is ANQGSEA. Trimming stripped 5 bases from V and 0 bases from J, with 23 bases between. The length of the CDR3 is 17 residues. CDR3 sequence (DNA): TGCAGCGTTAAAAATCCCGGCTTGGGACCATACTCCTACGAGCAGTACTTC. This encodes CSVKNPGLGPYSYEQYF.

This rearrangement joins TRBV27 to TRBJ2-1; D possibly corresponds to TRBD2 (6 bases). V lost 2 bases and J 9 bases, leaving 17 bases between the germline ends. Germline V gives CDR1 MNHEY, CDR2 SMNVEV (reference sequence). The CDR3 is 15 residues long. Here the CDR3 reads CASSLLGGSMGEQFF. In DNA, the CDR3 is TGTGCCAGCAGTTTACTCGGAGGGTCAATGGGTGAGCAGTTCTTC.

This chain links TRBV29-1 with TRBJ2-1; 10 nucleotides line up with TRBD2. The CDR3 consists of 12 residues. V gave up 6 bases and J gave up 10 bases; unmatched junction bases: 6. CDR1 is SQVTM and CDR2 is ANQGSEA in the germline V gene. CDR3 sequence reads: CSVGRTSGEQFF. DNA for the CDR3: TGCAGCGTCGGTCGGACTAGCGGAGAGCAGTTCTTC.

The chain carries TRBV11-1 and TRBJ2-7; 13 bases fit TRBD2. The V and J ends lost 2 bases and 5 bases, in that order; junction bases with no gene match: 15. Per the germline V gene, CDR1 is SGHAT and CDR2 is FQDESV (reference sequence). The CDR3 extends over 19 amino acids. The CDR3 here is CASSLFGLAGVGERDEQYF. As DNA, the CDR3 is TGTGCCAGCAGCTTATTCGGACTAGCGGGAGTAGGTGAGCGCGACGAGCAGTACTTC.